The clone carrying this T cell receptor beta chain was detected only once. The antigen is undetermined. The CDR3 totals 12 residues. V was trimmed by 6 bases and J by 6 bases, leaving 10 bases between them. The data were taken from a study of CD8 T cells in Susac syndrome. Across the whole study: Each patient with Susac syndrome, at the time of blood draw, was therapy-naive, on corticosteroids, or on intravenous immunoglobulin alone. Study-level points and caveats: In total CD8+ repertoires, roughly 15 Susac-specific public clones were found, and five in CD8+ TEMRA repertoires. CD8+ clones in Susac expanded most in TEMRA cells and active patients.

The RNA input was 0.5 to 1 ug, and it was reverse transcribed with random hexamers. The authors amplified TCR beta CDR3 across 54 Vbeta and 13 Jbeta using immunoSEQ multiplex PCR. TCRdb fed the immunoSEQ multiplex PCR reads into MiXCR, producing one record per CDR3 protein. This sample has fewer than 95,000 distinct CDR3 sequences, with 95% to 96% found just once. This chain links TRBV12-3 or TRBV12-4 with TRBJ2-3, with D unresolved. This TCR came from a human donor with Susac syndrome. What was sequenced was CD8+ T cells from PBMCs. CDR3 protein: CASRGMVDTQYF. CDR3 bases: TGTGCCAGCAGAGGGATGGTGGATACGCAGTATTTT.